The following is a T cell receptor beta chain sequence with its context. Antigen unknown. The CDR3 spans 13 residues. The germline CDR1 and CDR2 sequences are MNHEY and SMNVEV (reference sequence). The ends were cut back, 0 bases at V and 7 bases at J, with 9 bases in the middle. The sample originates from a study of T cell repertoires in cytomegalovirus infection. Study in general: From public TCR beta signatures came an indication of both CMV infection and matching HLA type.

TCRdb independently ran MiXCR on the reads; one entry per CDR3 protein. This table has roughly 990,000 distinct CDR3 sequences, roughly 30% appearing once. Study findings and constraints: Within the response measured ex vivo, HLA-C-restricted CMV-specific TCR beta clonotypes were dominant.

The receptor was derived from a human donor in good health (CMV status not recorded). Some clones in this sample may be carry-over from other donors' samples. The V and J genes are TRBV27 and TRBJ1-1; D not certain. Specimen: cultured CD8+ T cells from PBMCs, collected from culture after CMV antigen stimulation. As DNA, the CDR3 is TGTGCCAGCAGTTTATCGTGGGGAAATGAAGCTTTCTTT. Its protein is CASSLSWGNEAFF.